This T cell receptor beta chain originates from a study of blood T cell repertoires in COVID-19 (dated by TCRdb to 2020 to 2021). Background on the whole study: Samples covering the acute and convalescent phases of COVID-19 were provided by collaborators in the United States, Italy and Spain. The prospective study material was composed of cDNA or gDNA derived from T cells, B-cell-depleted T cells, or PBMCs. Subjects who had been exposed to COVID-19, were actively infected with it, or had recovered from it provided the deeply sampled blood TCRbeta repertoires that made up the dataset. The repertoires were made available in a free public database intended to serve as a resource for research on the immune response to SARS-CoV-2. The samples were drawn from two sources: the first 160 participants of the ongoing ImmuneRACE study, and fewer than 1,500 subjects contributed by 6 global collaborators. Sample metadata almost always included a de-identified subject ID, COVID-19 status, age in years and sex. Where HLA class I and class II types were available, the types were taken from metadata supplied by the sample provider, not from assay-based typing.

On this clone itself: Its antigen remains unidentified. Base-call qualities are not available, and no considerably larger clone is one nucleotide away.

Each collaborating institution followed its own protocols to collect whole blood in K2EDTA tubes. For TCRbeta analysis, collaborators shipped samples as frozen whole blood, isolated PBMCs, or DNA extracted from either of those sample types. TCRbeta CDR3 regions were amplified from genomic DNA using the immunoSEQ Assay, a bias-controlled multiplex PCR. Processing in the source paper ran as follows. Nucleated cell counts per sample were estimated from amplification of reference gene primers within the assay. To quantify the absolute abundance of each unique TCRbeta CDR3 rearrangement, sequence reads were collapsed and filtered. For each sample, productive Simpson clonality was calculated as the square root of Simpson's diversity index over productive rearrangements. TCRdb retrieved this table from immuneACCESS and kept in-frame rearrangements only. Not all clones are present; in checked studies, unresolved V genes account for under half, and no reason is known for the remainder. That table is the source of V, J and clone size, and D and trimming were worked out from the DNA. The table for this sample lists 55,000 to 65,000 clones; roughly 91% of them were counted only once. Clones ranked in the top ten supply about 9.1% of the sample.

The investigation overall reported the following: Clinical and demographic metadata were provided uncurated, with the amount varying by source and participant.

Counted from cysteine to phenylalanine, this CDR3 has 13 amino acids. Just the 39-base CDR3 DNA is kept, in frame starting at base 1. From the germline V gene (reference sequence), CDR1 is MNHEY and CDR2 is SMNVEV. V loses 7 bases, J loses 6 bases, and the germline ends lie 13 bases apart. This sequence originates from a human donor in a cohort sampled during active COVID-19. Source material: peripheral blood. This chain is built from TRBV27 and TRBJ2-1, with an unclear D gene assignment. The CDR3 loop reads CASNPLETNEQFF. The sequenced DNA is TGTGCCAGCAACCCGTTAGAAACCAATGAGCAGTTCTTC.